Below are 20 T cell receptor beta chains sequenced from a single sample in a study of blood T cell repertoires in COVID-19. Profiled with immunoSEQ multiplex PCR; TCRdb holds only in-frame clones, not every one. The repertoire holds 190,000 or so clones, with approximately 90% as singletons. The sample was peripheral blood. The receptors stem from a woman aged 18-29 years who had recovered from COVID-19.

The chain couples TRBV15 to TRBJ1-2, with D possibly matching TRBD1 (5 bases). The CDR3 contains 13 residues. The germline V and J ends were trimmed by 3 bases and 5 bases, with 10 bases remaining between them. The germline gives CDR1 LNHNV, CDR2 YYDKDF (reference sequence). In DNA, the CDR3 is TGTGCCACCAGCAGGGGGGGGGAGTATGGCTACACCTTC. This codes for CATSRGGEYGYTF.

V gene TRBV6-2 or TRBV6-3 combines with J gene TRBJ1-5, with unresolved D. Between the trimmed V and J ends, which lost 0 bases and 1 base, there was a span of 10 bases. Germline assignment: CDR1 MNHEY and CDR2 SVGEGT. The CDR3 extends over 16 amino acids. The CDR3 DNA reads TGTGCCAGCAGTTACTCCCCGAGGAGCAGCAATCAGCCCCAGCATTTT. The encoded protein is CASSYSPRSSNQPQHF.

The V and J genes are TRBV19 and TRBJ1-4, with a tentative D call TRBD1 (6 bases). Trimming cost V 7 bases and J 7 bases, with 16 bases left between them. Looked up from germline, CDR1 is LNHDA and CDR2 is SQIVND (reference sequence). The CDR3 is 14 amino acids. In nucleotides, the CDR3 is TGTGCCAGTAAACCACAGGGTCACGTTGAAAAACTGTTTTTT. Its protein product is CASKPQGHVEKLFF.

J is TRBJ1-1 and V is TRBV9, with D perhaps matching TRBD1 (5 bases). Deletions cut 0 bases from V and 6 bases from J, with 12 bases between. CDR1 is SGDLS, CDR2 YYNGEE, per germline. CDR3 size: 14 residues. The CDR3, as DNA: TGTGCCAGCAGCGTAGAAGGCAGGGTGGCTGAAGCTTTCTTT. This sequence encodes CASSVEGRVAEAFF.

This clone appeared a few times. The chain uses TRBV6-2 or TRBV6-3 and TRBJ2-5; maybe TRBD2 (6 bases). CDR3 length: 14 residues. Germline values: CDR1 MNHEY, CDR2 SVGEGT. Trimming took off 5 bases at V and 5 bases at J, with 15 bases between the two ends. As DNA, the CDR3 is TGTGCCAGCAGTGGCGGGGTGGAGGGGGAGACCCAGTACTTC. This translates into CASSGGVEGETQYF.

This chain connects TRBV19 to TRBJ2-3; no definite D call. V was clipped by 7 bases and J by 4 bases, with 15 bases between them. CDR1 is LNHDA, CDR2 SQIVND, per germline (reference sequence). This CDR3 is 14 amino acids long. This chain's CDR3 is CASNPGSVADTQYF. CDR3 DNA sequence: TGTGCCAGTAACCCAGGTTCCGTTGCAGATACGCAGTATTTT.

The rearrangement joins TRBV20-1 to TRBJ2-7, with D perhaps matching TRBD2 (5 bases). Deletions cut 5 bases from V and 7 bases from J, with 9 bases between. CDR1 and CDR2 from the germline V gene are DFQATT and SNEGSKA (reference sequence). CDR3 length: 10 residues. As DNA, the CDR3 is TGCAGTGCTGCCCCGGGGGAGCAGTACTTC. Translating it yields CSAAPGEQYF.

This chain uses TRBV6-5 with TRBJ1-1; D unresolved. The CDR3 spans 13 residues. V was clipped by 5 bases and J by 3 bases, with 10 bases between them. Per the germline V gene, CDR1 is MNHEY and CDR2 is SVGAGI. The CDR3 here is CASSPRSDTEAFF. As DNA, the CDR3 is TGTGCCAGCAGTCCCAGGTCGGACACTGAAGCTTTCTTT.

This clone was counted once. The rearrangement uses TRBV7-2 and TRBJ2-1, with D possibly being TRBD1 (5 bases). There are 17 residues in the CDR3. With 2 bases removed from V and 0 bases from J, the gap between germline ends came to 14 bases. CDR1 and CDR2 (germline): SGHTA, FQGNSA. The CDR3 DNA follows: TGTGCCAGCAGCTTATCCAGGGTGAGTGGCTCCTACAATGAGCAGTTCTTC. This gives the protein CASSLSRVSGSYNEQFF.

CDR3 nucleotide sequence: TGTGCCAGCAGCGCCTTCGGGGGGGTGAACACTGAAGCTTTCTTT. This codes for CASSAFGGVNTEAFF. The chain carries TRBV7-8 and TRBJ1-1; TRBD1 is a possible D gene (5 bases). V dropped 5 bases and J dropped 0 bases, with 13 bases sitting between them. The germline CDR1 and CDR2 sequences are SGHVS and FQNEAQ. The CDR3 spans 15 residues.

J is TRBJ2-2 and V is TRBV5-1; 11 positions match TRBD2. Germline V CDR1 and CDR2: SGHRS, YFSETQ. The ends lost 4 bases at V and 1 base at J; junction bases unmatched: 6. The length of the CDR3 is 17 residues. This chain's CDR3 is CASSKGLADQNTGELFF. The CDR3 DNA is TGCGCCAGCAGCAAGGGACTAGCGGACCAGAACACCGGGGAGCTGTTTTTT.

The genes are TRBV5-1 and TRBJ2-2; 9 positions match TRBD1. The J segment lost 4 bases and the V segment lost 4 bases, leaving 8 bases of the junction unmatched. CDR1 and CDR2 (germline): SGHRS, YFSETQ. This CDR3 spans 16 amino acids. Here the CDR3 DNA reads TGCGCCAGCAGCCCCACCCCGGGACAGGGCACCGGGGAGCTGTTTTTT. Translated, it gives CASSPTPGQGTGELFF.

The rearrangement uses TRBV9 and TRBJ2-2, with D maybe TRBD1 (5 bases). CDR1 and CDR2 (germline): SGDLS, YYNGEE. This CDR3 contains 14 residues. Trimming removed 0 bases from V and 5 bases from J, with 8 bases in between. The DNA for the CDR3 is TGTGCCAGCAGCGTAGGGGGCGGAACCGGGGAGCTGTTTTTT. It encodes CASSVGGGTGELFF.

This chain connects TRBV19 to TRBJ1-3, with D possibly TRBD1 on 5 matching bases. Looked up from germline, CDR1 is LNHDA and CDR2 is SQIVND (reference sequence). The CDR3 extends over 15 amino acids. Trimming took off 5 bases at V and 0 bases at J, with 11 bases between the two ends. The CDR3 DNA reads TGTGCCAGTAGTCCCCGACAGCTCTCTGGAAACACCATATATTTT. Its protein is CASSPRQLSGNTIYF.

V gene TRBV10-3 combines with J gene TRBJ2-7, with 7 bases aligning to TRBD1. The CDR3 is made up of 13 amino acids. Trimming cost V 4 bases and J 3 bases; bases outside gene matches: 3. CDR1 is ENHRY and CDR2 is SYGVKD in the germline V gene. The CDR3 loop is CAISVDRDYEQYV. The CDR3 region has the DNA TGTGCCATCAGTGTAGACAGGGACTACGAGCAGTACGTC.

This sequence joins TRBV5-6 and TRBJ1-2; D may be TRBD1 (5 bases). With 4 bases removed from V and 5 bases from J, the gap between germline ends came to 9 bases. The CDR3 contains 12 residues. The germline CDR1 and CDR2 sequences are SGHDT and YYEEEE. This CDR3 reads CASSIQDYGYTF. The CDR3 DNA reads TGTGCCAGCAGCATACAGGATTATGGCTACACCTTC.

This clone was observed once. The rearrangement joins TRBV18 to TRBJ2-1; TRBD2 matches 13 bases. CDR1 and CDR2 (germline): KGHSH, LQKENI. This CDR3 is built from 17 residues. After removal of 3 bases from V and 4 bases from J, the junction contained 6 bases not matched to a gene. Written as DNA, the CDR3 is TGTGCCAGCTCACCCCGGACTAGCGGGAGCCTATACAATGAGCAGTTCTTC. This translates into CASSPRTSGSLYNEQFF.

This chain connects TRBV6-4 to TRBJ2-3; D may be TRBD1 (6 bases). The CDR3 is made up of 14 amino acids. Deletions cut 6 bases from V and 2 bases from J, with 12 bases between. Germline CDR1 reads MRHNA; CDR2 reads SNTAGT. The CDR3: CASRGDNPTDTQYF. For the CDR3, the DNA is TGTGCCAGCAGGGGGGACAATCCCACAGATACGCAGTATTTT.

This rearrangement joins TRBV5-5 to TRBJ2-2, with unresolved D. The CDR3 consists of 14 residues. The V end lost 4 bases, the J end lost 4 bases, and 11 bases lay between the germline ends. CDR1 SGHKS and CDR2 YYEKEE come from the germline V gene (reference sequence). CDR3 DNA sequence: TGTGCCAGCAGCCCCGGCCGACTCACCGGGGAGCTGTTTTTT. Encoded protein: CASSPGRLTGELFF.

The table lists this clone with a few counts. The chain combines TRBV19 with TRBJ1-1; D perhaps matches TRBD1 (6 bases). The CDR3 spans 14 residues. Germline CDR1 and CDR2: LNHDA and SQIVND (reference sequence). The germline V and J ends were trimmed by 7 bases and 5 bases, with 17 bases remaining between them. The CDR3 nucleotides read TGTGCCAGTATGGACGACAGGCATGCGACTGAAGCTTTCTTT. Residues: CASMDDRHATEAFF.